This T cell receptor (beta chain) was recovered during a study of CD8 T cells in Susac syndrome. Random hexamers primed reverse transcription of roughly 0.45 to 1 ug RNA. From the immunoSEQ multiplex PCR reads, TCRdb called clonotypes with MiXCR, one entry per CDR3 protein. The repertoire holds 160,000 or so distinct CDR3 sequences, with 85% to 95% as singletons. This CDR3 is built from 14 residues. The germline V gene has CDR1 LGHNA and CDR2 YSLEER. Trimming removed 0 bases from V and 7 bases from J, with 7 bases in between. This TCR came from a human donor with Susac syndrome. The sequenced sample was CD4+ T cells from PBMCs. V and J are TRBV4-3 and TRBJ1-6, with unresolved D. The CDR3: CASSQELRNSPLHF. DNA for the CDR3: TGCGCCAGCAGCCAAGAACTGAGGAATTCACCCCTCCACTTT.